This T cell receptor (beta chain) was recorded in a study of graft-versus-host responses after intestinal transplantation. The overall study: After anti-thymocyte globulin induction, recipients took tacrolimus and steroids for three to four years. Points from the study as a whole: GvH clones detected in recipient marrow included some appearing first in ileum or blood. Maximum circulating GvH clone levels tracked with early post-transplant HvG decreases.

For this clone: Its antigen is unidentified.

Per germline, CDR1 SGHRS and CDR2 YFSETQ. The CDR3 totals 13 residues. Repertoires were generated with immunoSEQ multiplex PCR, while TCRdb's copy carries only in-frame clones and drops some. The repertoire includes roughly 89,000 clones, 75% to 95% of them detected once, and nearly 0.1% sits in the top ten. V is TRBV5-1 and J is TRBJ2-5; tentatively, D is TRBD2 (5 bases). The J call may be faulty, since TRBJ2-7 better matches the DNA end. The receptor comes from a human donor who received an intestinal transplant. The material was unstimulated CD4+ T cells sorted from spleen or lymph node cells, obtained before intestinal transplant. The CDR3 DNA sequence: TGCGCCAGCAGCCCGGAGGACGGGTACGAGCAGTACTTC. This gives the protein CASSPEDGYEQYF.